This T cell receptor beta chain was sequenced in a study of blood T cell repertoires in COVID-19. Study information: Samples taken during acute and convalescent COVID-19 were collected in the United States, Italy and Spain.

V was shortened by 6 bases and J by 6 bases, with 14 bases between the two germline ends. The CDR3 extends over 13 amino acids. CDR1 LNHNV and CDR2 YYDKDF come from the germline V gene (reference sequence). In the original workflow: The assay estimated nucleated cells by amplifying reference gene primers. TCRdb's copy holds only in-frame clones and misses some; the assay was immunoSEQ multiplex PCR. The V and J calls and clone size are taken from that table; D and trimming were inferred from the DNA. The top ten hold 9.6% of the sample, which has 200,000 to 300,000 clones, about 86% seen once. The material sequenced was peripheral blood. The TCR sequence derives from a woman aged 80 or over with acute or convalescent COVID-19. The chain is built from TRBV15 and TRBJ1-2; D is possibly TRBD1 (6 bases). In DNA, the CDR3 is TGTGCCACCAGGAAACAGGGTGTGAATGGCTACACCTTC. It is translated as CATRKQGVNGYTF.